This T cell receptor beta chain emerged from a study of T cell responses to AZD1222 COVID-19 vaccine. Looked up from germline, CDR1 is SGDLS and CDR2 is YYNGEE. The CDR3 runs 14 residues. The V end lost 0 bases, the J end lost 3 bases, and 9 bases lay between the germline ends. Study observations and caveats: Repertoire collection took place solely once the T cell response had peaked. Among spike-specific TCRs, nearly half reportedly target unmutated variant regions.

Note on this clone: What it recognizes is unknown.

Some clones are missing from TCRdb's copy, which holds only in-frame ones; the method was immunoSEQ multiplex PCR. The profile covers some 60,000 clones, with about 86% appearing a single time and 6.9% taken by the ten largest. The source material was peripheral blood, sampled 28 days after the second AZD1222 dose. The receptor was isolated from an adult who received the AZD1222 COVID-19 vaccine. The chain is built from TRBV9 and TRBJ2-5; D uncertain. CDR3 DNA: TGTGCCAGCAGCGTAGGGCAGTTAAAAGAGACCCAGTACTTC. Translating it yields CASSVGQLKETQYF.